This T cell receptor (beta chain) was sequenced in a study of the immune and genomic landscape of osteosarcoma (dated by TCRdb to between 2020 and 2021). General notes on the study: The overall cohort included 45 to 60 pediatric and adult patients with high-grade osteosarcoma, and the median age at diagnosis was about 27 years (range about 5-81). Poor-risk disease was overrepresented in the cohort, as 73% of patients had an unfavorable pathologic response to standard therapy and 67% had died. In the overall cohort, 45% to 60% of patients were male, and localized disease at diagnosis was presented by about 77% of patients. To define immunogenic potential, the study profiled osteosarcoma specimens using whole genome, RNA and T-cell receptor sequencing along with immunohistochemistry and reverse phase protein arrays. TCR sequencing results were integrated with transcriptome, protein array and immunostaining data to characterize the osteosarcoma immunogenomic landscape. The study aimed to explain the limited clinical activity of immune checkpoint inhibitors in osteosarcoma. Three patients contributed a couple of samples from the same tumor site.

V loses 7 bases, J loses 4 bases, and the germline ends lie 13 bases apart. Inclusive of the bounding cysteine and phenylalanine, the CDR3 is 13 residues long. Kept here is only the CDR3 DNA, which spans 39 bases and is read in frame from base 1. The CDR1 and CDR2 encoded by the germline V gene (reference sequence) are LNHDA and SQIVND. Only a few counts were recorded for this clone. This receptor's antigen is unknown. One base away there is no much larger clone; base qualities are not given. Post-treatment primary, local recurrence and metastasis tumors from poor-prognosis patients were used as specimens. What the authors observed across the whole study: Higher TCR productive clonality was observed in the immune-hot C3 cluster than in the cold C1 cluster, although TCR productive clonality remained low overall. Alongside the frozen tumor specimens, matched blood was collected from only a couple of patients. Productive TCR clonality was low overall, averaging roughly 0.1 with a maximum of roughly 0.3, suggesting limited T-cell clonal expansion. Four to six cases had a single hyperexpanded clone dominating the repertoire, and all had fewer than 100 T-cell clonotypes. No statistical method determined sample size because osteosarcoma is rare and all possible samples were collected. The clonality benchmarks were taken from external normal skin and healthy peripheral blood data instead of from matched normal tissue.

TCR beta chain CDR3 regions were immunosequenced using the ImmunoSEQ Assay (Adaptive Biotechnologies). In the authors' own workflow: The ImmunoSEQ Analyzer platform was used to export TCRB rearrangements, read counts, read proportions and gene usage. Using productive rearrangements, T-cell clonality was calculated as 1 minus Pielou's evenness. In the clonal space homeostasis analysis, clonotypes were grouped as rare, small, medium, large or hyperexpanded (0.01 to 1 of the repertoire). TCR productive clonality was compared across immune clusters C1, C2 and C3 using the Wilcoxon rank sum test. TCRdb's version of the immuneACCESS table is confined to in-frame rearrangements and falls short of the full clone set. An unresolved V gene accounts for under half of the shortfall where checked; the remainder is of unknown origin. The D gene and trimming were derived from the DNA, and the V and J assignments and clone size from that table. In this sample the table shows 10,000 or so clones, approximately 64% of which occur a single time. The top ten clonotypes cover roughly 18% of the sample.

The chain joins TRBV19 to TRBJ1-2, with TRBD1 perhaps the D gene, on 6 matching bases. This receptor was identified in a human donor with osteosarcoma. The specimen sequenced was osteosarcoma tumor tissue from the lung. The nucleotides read TGTGCCAGTACAGGGGAATATGGCTATGGCTACACCTTC. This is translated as CASTGEYGYGYTF.